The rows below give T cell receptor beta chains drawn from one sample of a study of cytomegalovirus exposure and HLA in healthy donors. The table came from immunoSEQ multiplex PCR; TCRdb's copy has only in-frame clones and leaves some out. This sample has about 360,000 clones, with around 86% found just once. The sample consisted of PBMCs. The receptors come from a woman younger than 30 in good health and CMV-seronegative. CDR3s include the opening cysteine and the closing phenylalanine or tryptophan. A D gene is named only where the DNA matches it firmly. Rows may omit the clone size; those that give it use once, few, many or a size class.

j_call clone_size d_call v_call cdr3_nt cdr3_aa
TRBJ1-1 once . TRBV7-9 TGTGCCAGCAGCTTAGGGCAGGGCACCGAAGCTTTCTTT CASSLGQGTEAFF
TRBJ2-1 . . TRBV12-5 TGTGCTAGTGGTATACAGGGTTCCTACAATGAGCAGTTCTTC CASGIQGSYNEQFF
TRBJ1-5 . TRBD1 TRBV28 TGTGCCAGCAGTCCCGACAGGGGGCGAAATCAGCCCCAGCATTTT CASSPDRGRNQPQHF
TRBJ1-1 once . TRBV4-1 TGCGCCAGCAGACGAACAGGGAAAGAAGCTTTCTTT CASRRTGKEAFF
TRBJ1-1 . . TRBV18 TGTGCCAGCTCAATCTTCCAGGGGACGAACACTGAAGCTTTCTTT CASSIFQGTNTEAFF
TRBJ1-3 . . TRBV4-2 TGTGCCAGCAGCCAAGTGGGGGGGGAGGCTGGAAACACCATATATTTT CASSQVGGEAGNTIYF
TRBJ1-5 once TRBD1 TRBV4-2 TGTGCCAGCAGCCAGGCGGGACAGTTGTATAGCAATCAGCCCCAGCATTTT CASSQAGQLYSNQPQHF
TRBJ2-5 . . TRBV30 TGTGCCTGGAGTGTAACCGGGACACAAGAGACCCAGTACTTC CAWSVTGTQETQYF
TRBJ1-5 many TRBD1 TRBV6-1 TGTGCCAGCCATACAGGGGGCGAAGGCAATCAGCCCCAGCATTTT CASHTGGEGNQPQHF
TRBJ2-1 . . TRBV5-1 TGCGCCAGCAGCTTGGACCCAGGGAAGTATGGTGAGCAGTTCTTC CASSLDPGKYGEQFF
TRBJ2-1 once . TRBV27 TGTGCCAGCAGTTTTCGGGATGGATATGAGCAGTTCTTC CASSFRDGYEQFF
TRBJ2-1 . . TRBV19 TGTGCCAGTAGTACTCAGGGGTCCTACAATGAGCAGTTCTTC CASSTQGSYNEQFF
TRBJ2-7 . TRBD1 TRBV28 TGTGCCAGCAGTGGGGGGGACAGGGTTTCCTACGAGCAGTACTTC CASSGGDRVSYEQYF
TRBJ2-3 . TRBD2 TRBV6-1 TGTGCCAGCAGTCGGGGGGGCCCAGATACGCAGTATTTT CASSRGGPDTQYF
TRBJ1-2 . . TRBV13 TGTGCCAGCACTTCGGCCCCCCGGGGGAGTGGCTACACCTTC CASTSAPRGSGYTF
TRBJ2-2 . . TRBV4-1 TGCGCCAGCAGCCATTTCCCTTGGGCCTCGAACACCGGGGAGCTGTTTTTT CASSHFPWASNTGELFF
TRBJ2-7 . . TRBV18 TGTGCCAGCTCACCACGGGAATCCAGGGGCGAGCAGTACTTC CASSPRESRGEQYF
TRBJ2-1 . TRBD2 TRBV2 TGTGCCAGCAGCGACATCGGGACTAGCGGGAGCAAAAGGACGTTCTTC CASSDIGTSGSKRTFF
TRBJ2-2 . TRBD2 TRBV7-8 TGTGCCAGCAGCCCACGAGCAGAGCGGGGGGGTCCCGGGGAGCTGTTTTTT CASSPRAERGGPGELFF
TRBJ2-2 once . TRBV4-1 TGCGCCAGCGCCAGGGACTTCGTCGGGGAGCTGTTTTTT CASARDFVGELFF
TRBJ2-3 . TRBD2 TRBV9 TGTGCCAGCAGCCTTCGGACTAGCGGGAGAGGAACCACAGATACGCAGTATTTT CASSLRTSGRGTTDTQYF
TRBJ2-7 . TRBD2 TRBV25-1 TGTGCCAGCAGGCACGGACTAGCGCACTCCTACGAGCAGTACTTC CASRHGLAHSYEQYF
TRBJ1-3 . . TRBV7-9 TGTGCCAGCAGCTTAGACGGCGGCGCGGCCATATATTTT CASSLDGGAAIYF
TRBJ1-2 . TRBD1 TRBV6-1 TGTGCCAGCAGTCGGGACAGGAGTAACTATGGCTACACCTTC CASSRDRSNYGYTF
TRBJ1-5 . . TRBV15 TGTGCCACCAGCCCGACACTAGTGGGGGGTCGCAATCAGCCCCAGCATTTT CATSPTLVGGRNQPQHF
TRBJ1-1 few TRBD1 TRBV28 TGTGCCAGCAGAATGGAGGGGGCTCCCACCTTCTTT CASRMEGAPTFF
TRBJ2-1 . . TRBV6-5 TGTGCCAGCAGCCCCGGGGTCGGTATTGAGCAGTTCTTC CASSPGVGIEQFF
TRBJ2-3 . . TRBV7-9 TGTGCCAGCAGCTTACGGGCGGGGGCCCGTGCTAGCACAGATACGCAGTATTTT CASSLRAGARASTDTQYF
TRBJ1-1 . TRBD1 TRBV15 TGTGCCACCAGCATACGACAGGGCGGCACTGAAGCTTTCTTT CATSIRQGGTEAFF
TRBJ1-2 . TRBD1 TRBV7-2 TGTGCCAGCAGCTTACGCCGGGACAGGGGGCAAGGCTACACCTTC CASSLRRDRGQGYTF
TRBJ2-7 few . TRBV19 TGTGCCAGTAGCCTATCCTCTAGCTCCTACGAGCAGTACTTC CASSLSSSSYEQYF
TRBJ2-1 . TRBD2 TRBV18 TGTGCCAGCTCAAGAGGGACTAGCGGGAGGGGAGGCAATGAGCAGTTCTTC CASSRGTSGRGGNEQFF
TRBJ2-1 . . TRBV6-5 TGTGCCAGCAGACGGGACTTGAGCTCCTACAATGAGCAGTTCTTC CASRRDLSSYNEQFF
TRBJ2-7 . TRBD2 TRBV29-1 TGCAGCGCGGGACTAGCGGGGAGCCCCTACGAGCAGTACTTC CSAGLAGSPYEQYF